These 9 T cell receptor beta chains came from one sample sequenced in a study of T cells in women clearing cervical HPV infection. Profiled with immunoSEQ multiplex PCR; TCRdb holds only in-frame clones, not every one. The sample table sets out roughly 40,000 clones. Input material: blood buffy coat. These TCRs come from a woman aged 18 to 75 with a cervical HPV16 infection that either progressed to CIN3+ or cleared (not recorded which).

Comments on this clone: The read terminates 3 residues ahead of where the CDR3 ends, so the germline J gene completes it. This chain links TRBV5-1 with TRBJ2-7, with D perhaps TRBD2 (6 bases). CDR3 length equals 13 residues. Germline lookup yields CDR1 SGHRS and CDR2 YFSETQ. Trimming cost V 7 bases and J 6 bases, with 17 bases left between them. The DNA read from the CDR3 is TGCGCCAGCTCGACTTGGGGGGAAGGCGAG. As protein: CASSTWGEGE. In full, the CDR3 is CASSTWGEGEQYF.

CDR3 bases read: TGTGCCAGCAGCCAAGATCAGGGGGACAGGGACTATGGC. Its translation is CASSQDQGDRDYG. The whole CDR3 protein reads CASSQDQGDRDYGYTF. The chain combines TRBV4-2 with TRBJ1-2; 9 positions match TRBD1. The read comes to an end 3 residues before the CDR3 does, leaving the germline J gene to fill in the end. V shed 0 bases and J 3 bases; nucleotides not matched to a gene: 5. Per germline, CDR1 LGHNA and CDR2 YNFKEQ. This CDR3 comprises 16 residues.

Regarding this clone: The read comes to an end 3 residues before the CDR3 does, leaving the germline J gene to fill in the end. V usage is TRBV10-3 and J usage is TRBJ2-2; 8 nucleotides align to TRBD2. This CDR3 has 12 amino acids. CDR1 and CDR2 (germline): ENHRY, SYGVKD. Trimming cost V 10 bases and J 7 bases; bases outside gene matches: 5. The covered CDR3 bases are TGTGCCACCAGGACTAGCAGCGGGGAG. This sequence encodes CATRTSSGE. The CDR3 as a whole reads CATRTSSGELFF.

For this clone: The read ends 3 residues early relative to the CDR3; the germline J gene fills the gap. The gene calls are TRBV20-1 and TRBJ1-2; possibly TRBD1 for D (6 bases). The CDR3 consists of 14 residues. Germline V gene data show CDR1 as DFQATT and CDR2 as SNEGSKA (reference sequence). The CDR3 here is CSASQGSAVGGYTF. The DNA read from the CDR3 is TGCAGTGCTAGCCAGGGGTCCGCTGTCGGGGGC.

This chain's CDR3 is CASSLKGLSDTQYF. The sequenced CDR3 bases are TGCGCCAGCAGCCTAAAAGGACTTTCAGATACG. The genes are TRBV5-1 and TRBJ2-3, with D tentatively TRBD2 (5 bases). The read comes to an end 3 residues before the CDR3 does, leaving the germline J gene to fill in the end. Germline V gene sequence: CDR1 SGHRS, CDR2 YFSETQ. CDR3 length: 14 amino acids. The V end was cut by 4 bases, the J end by 4 bases, with 13 bases between.

In regard to this clone: The missing CDR3 end, 3 residues past where the read stops, is filled in from the germline J gene. This sequence joins TRBV20-1 and TRBJ2-7; D possibly corresponds to TRBD2 (6 bases). This CDR3 has 15 amino acids. Trimming removed 6 bases from V and 2 bases from J, with 20 bases in between. Per germline, CDR1 DFQATT and CDR2 SNEGSKA (reference sequence). The part of the CDR3 DNA that was read is TGCAGTGCCCAAAGGTCGGGGGATCGGGCCTACGAG. It codes for CSAQRSGDRAYE. The full CDR3 reads CSAQRSGDRAYEQYF.

In regard to this clone: The read terminates 3 residues ahead of where the CDR3 ends, so the germline J gene completes it. This chain connects TRBV11-1 to TRBJ1-1; tentatively, D is TRBD1 (5 bases). This CDR3 has 14 amino acids. From germline, CDR1 is SGHAT and CDR2 FQDESV (reference sequence). The sequenced CDR3 bases are TGTGCCAGCAGCTTAGGATCAGGACCAGGGATG. It translates to CASSLGSGPGM. The whole CDR3 sequence reads CASSLGSGPGMAFF.

Concerning this clone: The read is 3 residues too short to cover the CDR3 end, so that end is filled in from the germline J gene. This chain links TRBV30 with TRBJ1-1, with 9 bases fitting TRBD1. This CDR3 comprises 12 residues. Germline V CDR1 and CDR2: GTSNPN, SVGIG (reference sequence). The covered CDR3 bases are TGTGCCTGGAGTGAGGGGACAGGGAAA. Its translation is CAWSEGTGK. The entire CDR3 protein is CAWSEGTGKAFF.

As concerns this clone: The read finishes 3 residues shy of the CDR3 end, and the germline J gene is used to complete it. The chain combines TRBV6-2 or TRBV6-3 with TRBJ1-2, with 10 bases fitting TRBD1. With 4 bases clipped from V and 7 bases from J, the junction kept 9 bases outside the gene matches. Germline CDR1 reads MNHEY; CDR2 reads SVGEGT. This CDR3 comprises 15 residues. CDR3 DNA, as far as it was read: TGTGCCAGCAGTTGGGGACAGGGGAGGATAGGTGGC. Protein: CASSWGQGRIGG. The complete CDR3 protein is CASSWGQGRIGGYTF.